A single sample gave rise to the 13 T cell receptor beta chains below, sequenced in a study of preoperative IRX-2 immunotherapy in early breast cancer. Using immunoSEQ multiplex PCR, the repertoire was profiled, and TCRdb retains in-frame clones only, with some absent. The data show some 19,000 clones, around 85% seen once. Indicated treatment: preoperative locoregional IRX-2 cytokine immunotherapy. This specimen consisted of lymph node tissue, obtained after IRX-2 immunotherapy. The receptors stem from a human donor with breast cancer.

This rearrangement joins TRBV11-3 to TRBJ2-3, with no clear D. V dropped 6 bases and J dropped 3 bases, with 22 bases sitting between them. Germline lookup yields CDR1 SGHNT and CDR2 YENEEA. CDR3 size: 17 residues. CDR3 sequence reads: CASRHNKVGYETDTQYF. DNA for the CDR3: TGTGCCAGCAGACATAATAAAGTGGGTTATGAGACAGATACGCAGTATTTT. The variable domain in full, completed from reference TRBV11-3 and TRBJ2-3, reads EAGVVQSPRYKIIEKKQPVAFWCNPISGHNTLYWYLQNLGQGPELLIRYENEEAVDDSQLPKDRFSAERLKGVDSTLKIQPAELGDSAVYLCASRHNKVGYETDTQYFGPGTRLTVL.

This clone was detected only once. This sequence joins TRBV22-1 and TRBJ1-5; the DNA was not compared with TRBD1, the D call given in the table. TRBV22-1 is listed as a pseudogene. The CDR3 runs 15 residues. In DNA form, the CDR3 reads TGTGCCAGCAGTCAACAGGGGGTCGGCAATCAGCCCCAGCATTTT. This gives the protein CASSQQGVGNQPQHF.

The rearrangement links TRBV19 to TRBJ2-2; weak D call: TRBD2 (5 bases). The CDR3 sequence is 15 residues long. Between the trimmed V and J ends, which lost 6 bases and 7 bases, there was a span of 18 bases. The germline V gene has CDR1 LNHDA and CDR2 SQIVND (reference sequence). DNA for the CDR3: TGTGCCAGTAGGGAGGTCGTTGGTTTCAGCGGGGAGCTGTTTTTT. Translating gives CASREVVGFSGELFF.

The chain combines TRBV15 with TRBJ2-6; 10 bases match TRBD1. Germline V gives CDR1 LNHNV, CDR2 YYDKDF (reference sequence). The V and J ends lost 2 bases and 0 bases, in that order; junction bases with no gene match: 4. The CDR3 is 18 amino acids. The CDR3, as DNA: TGTGCCACCAGCAGACGACGACAGGGGGCCTCTGGGGCCAACGTCCTGACTTTC. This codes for CATSRRRQGASGANVLTF.

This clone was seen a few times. The CDR3 reads CASSMTGRTYEQYF. The DNA for the CDR3 is TGTGCCAGTAGTATGACAGGGCGCACCTACGAGCAGTACTTC. The rearrangement uses TRBV19 and TRBJ2-7; TRBD1 aligns across 7 bases. The CDR3 has 14 residues. V trimming: 3 bases; J trimming: 2 bases; junction bases outside the gene matches: 4. The germline gives CDR1 LNHDA, CDR2 SQIVND (reference sequence). Full variable domain (remainder filled in from reference TRBV19 and TRBJ2-7): DGGITQSPKYLFRKEGQNVTLSCEQNLNHDAMYWYRQDPGQGLRLIYYSQIVNDFQKGDIAEGYSVSREKKESFPLTVTSAQKNPTAFYLCASSMTGRTYEQYFGPGTRLTVT.

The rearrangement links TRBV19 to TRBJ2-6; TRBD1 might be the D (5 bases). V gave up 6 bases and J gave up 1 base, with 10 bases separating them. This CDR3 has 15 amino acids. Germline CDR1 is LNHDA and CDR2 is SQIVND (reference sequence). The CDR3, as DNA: TGTGCCAGTAGGTCCGACAGTTCTGGGGCCAACGTCCTGACTTTC. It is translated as CASRSDSSGANVLTF.

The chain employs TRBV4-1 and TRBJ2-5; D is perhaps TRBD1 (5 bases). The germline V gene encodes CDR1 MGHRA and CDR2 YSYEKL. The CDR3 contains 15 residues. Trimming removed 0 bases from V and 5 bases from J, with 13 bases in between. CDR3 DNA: TGCGCCAGCAGCCAAGAAACATTGGGGCGGGAGACCCAGTACTTC. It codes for CASSQETLGRETQYF.

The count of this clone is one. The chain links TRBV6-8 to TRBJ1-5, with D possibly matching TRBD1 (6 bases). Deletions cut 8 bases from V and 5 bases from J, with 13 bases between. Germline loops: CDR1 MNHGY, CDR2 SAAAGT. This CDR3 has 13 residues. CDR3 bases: TGTGCCAGCCAGGGGTTTAGGGATCAGCCCCAGCATTTT. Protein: CASQGFRDQPQHF.

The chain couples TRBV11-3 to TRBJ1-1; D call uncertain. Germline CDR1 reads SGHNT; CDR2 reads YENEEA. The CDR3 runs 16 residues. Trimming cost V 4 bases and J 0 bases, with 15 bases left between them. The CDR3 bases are TGTGCCAGCAGCTCCGCAAGAGAGACTATGAACACTGAAGCTTTCTTT. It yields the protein CASSSARETMNTEAFF.

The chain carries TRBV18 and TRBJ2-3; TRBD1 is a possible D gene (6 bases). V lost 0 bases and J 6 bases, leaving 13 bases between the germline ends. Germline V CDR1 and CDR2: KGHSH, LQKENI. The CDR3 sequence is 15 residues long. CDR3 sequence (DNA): TGTGCCAGCTCACCACCCAGCCAAAGGGGGGATACGCAGTATTTT. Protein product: CASSPPSQRGDTQYF.

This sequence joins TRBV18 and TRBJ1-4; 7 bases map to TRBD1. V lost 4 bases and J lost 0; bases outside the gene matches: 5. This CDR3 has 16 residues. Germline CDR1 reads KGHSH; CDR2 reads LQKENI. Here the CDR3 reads CASSLGQFATNEKLFF. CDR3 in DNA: TGTGCCAGCTCACTGGGACAGTTCGCAACTAATGAAAAACTGTTTTTT.

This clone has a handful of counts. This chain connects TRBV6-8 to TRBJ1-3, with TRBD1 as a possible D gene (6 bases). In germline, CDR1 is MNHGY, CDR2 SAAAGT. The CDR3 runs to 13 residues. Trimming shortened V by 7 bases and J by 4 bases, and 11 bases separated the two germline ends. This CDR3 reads CASNLQGGNTIYF. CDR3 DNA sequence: TGTGCCAGCAATTTACAGGGCGGAAACACCATATATTTT.

The CDR3 loop is CASSKAGGLTDTQYF. The CDR3 DNA sequence: TGTGCCAGCAGCAAAGCGGGGGGGCTCACAGATACGCAGTATTTT. The chain couples TRBV6-8 to TRBJ2-3; 10 nucleotides agree with TRBD2. Looked up from germline, CDR1 is MNHGY and CDR2 is SAAAGT. V trimming: 6 bases; J trimming: 2 bases; junction bases outside the gene matches: 5. The CDR3 length is 15 residues.